Below are 12 T cell receptor beta chains sequenced from a single sample in a study of monozygotic twins with inflammatory bowel disease. TCRdb re-called the 5' RACE reads; one entry per CDR3 protein, DNA not given. Listed are approximately 340,000 distinct CDR3 sequences; around 2% falls within the top ten. Sequenced sample: blood. The receptor source for this set is a human donor with ulcerative colitis or Crohn's disease, or a healthy co-twin of an affected twin (not recorded which).

The chain is built from TRBV4-1 and TRBJ2-7; TCRdb names TRBD2, which stays unverified in the absence of DNA. The length of the CDR3 is 16 residues. The germline CDR1 and CDR2 sequences are MGHRA and YSYEKL. CDR3 sequence reads: CASSQIYSGRTYEQYF.

V and J are TRBV5-4 and TRBJ2-6; TCRdb proposes TRBD1, but this gene call is untestable without DNA. Germline V CDR1 and CDR2: SGHNT, YYREEE (reference sequence). The CDR3 length is 17 residues. This chain's CDR3 is CASGGQGTPSGANVLTF.

This chain links TRBV7-2 with TRBJ2-7. The CDR3 loop spans 12 amino acids. Germline V gene lookup returns CDR1 SGHTA and CDR2 FQGNSA. The CDR3 loop reads CASSYYSDEQYF. Together with reference TRBV7-2 and TRBJ2-7, the CDR3 gives the full variable domain: GAGVSQSPSNKVTEKGKDVELRCDPISGHTALYWYRQSLGQGLEFLIYFQGNSAPDKSGLPSDRFSAERTGGSVSTLTIQRTQQEDSAVYLCASSYYSDEQYFGPGTRLTVT.

This chain uses TRBV29-1 with TRBJ1-1; TCRdb returns TRBD1, unconfirmable since there is no DNA. CDR1 and CDR2 from the germline V gene are SQVTM and ANQGSEA. The CDR3 is 16 residues long. The CDR3 sequence: CSVEYQGAKPNTEAFF.

The chain uses TRBV9 and TRBJ2-3; the D call from TCRdb, TRBD2, cannot be confirmed without DNA. Per the germline V gene, CDR1 is SGDLS and CDR2 is YYNGEE. This CDR3 has 16 residues. The CDR3 spells CASSSRTSGIADTQYF.

The CDR3 loop reads CSAPKTATGELFF. The chain couples TRBV20-1 to TRBJ2-2; TCRdb proposes TRBD1, but this gene call is untestable without DNA. CDR1 and CDR2 from the germline V gene are DFQATT and SNEGSKA (reference sequence). CDR3 length: 13 residues.

The chain combines TRBV6-6 with TRBJ2-5. Germline V gene sequence: CDR1 MNHNY, CDR2 SVGAGI (reference sequence). The CDR3 extends over 13 amino acids. The CDR3 is CASSSFGEETQYF.

The J gene is TRBJ1-3, the V gene TRBV12-3 or TRBV12-4. The CDR3 covers 13 residues. CDR3 loop: CASLLGTGNTIYF.

The V gene is TRBV5-1, the J gene TRBJ2-1. The CDR3 loop spans 12 amino acids. CDR1 and CDR2 from the germline V gene are SGHRS and YFSETQ. The chain's CDR3 is CASSLERVKQFF.

The chain links TRBV20-1 to TRBJ1-5. Germline V gene data show CDR1 as DFQATT and CDR2 as SNEGSKA (reference sequence). CDR3 length equals 13 residues. The CDR3 is CSASGTGNQPQHF.

V usage is TRBV20-1 and J usage is TRBJ1-5. CDR1 and CDR2 (germline): DFQATT, SNEGSKA (reference sequence). CDR3 length: 14 amino acids. CDR3 amino acids: CSASLPRGNQPQHF.

The rearrangement joins TRBV10-3 to TRBJ2-3; the TCRdb call, TRBD1, lacks DNA for checking. The CDR3 totals 17 residues. Germline V gene sequence: CDR1 ENHRY, CDR2 SYGVKD. The CDR3 spells CAISERGGPALVDTQYF.